This is a list of T cell receptor beta chains from one sample in a study of blood T cells in healthy people across ages. TCRdb independently ran MiXCR on the 5' RACE reads; one entry per CDR3 protein. The table has under 2,000,000 distinct CDR3 sequences, about 50% seen once; the top ten hold 2% to 2.5%. The material sequenced was blood. The receptor set was obtained from a woman aged 40 to 50 in good health. CDR3s include the opening cysteine and the closing phenylalanine or tryptophan. D genes are given only for firm matches. Clone sizes are given selectively: once, few, many, or a class where the clone is expanded.

j_gene: TRBJ1-2
abundance: .
v_gene: TRBV20-1
d_gene: .
CDR3aa: CSARAPGGNYGYTF
CDR3nt: TGCAGTGCTAGAGCACCGGGCGGAAACTATGGCTACACCTTC

j_gene: TRBJ1-5
abundance: few
v_gene: TRBV28
d_gene: TRBD1
CDR3aa: CASRPQTGNQPQHF
CDR3nt: TGTGCCAGCAGGCCCCAGACAGGGAATCAGCCCCAGCATTTT

j_gene: TRBJ2-7
abundance: .
v_gene: TRBV6-2/TRBV6-3
d_gene: TRBD1
CDR3aa: CASRPRAQGAVYEQYF
CDR3nt: TGTGCCAGCAGACCTCGAGCGCAGGGGGCTGTCTACGAGCAGTACTTC

j_gene: TRBJ2-7
abundance: .
v_gene: TRBV20-1
d_gene: TRBD2
CDR3aa: CSARLAGEYEQYF
CDR3nt: TGCAGTGCTAGATTAGCGGGGGAGTACGAGCAGTACTTC

j_gene: TRBJ1-4
abundance: few
v_gene: TRBV28
d_gene: .
CDR3aa: CASSKYRETINEKLFF
CDR3nt: TGTGCCAGCAGCAAGTACAGGGAGACAATTAATGAAAAACTGTTTTTT

j_gene: TRBJ2-3
abundance: few
v_gene: TRBV20-1
d_gene: TRBD1
CDR3aa: CSAPPPRGTGGKTSTDTQYF
CDR3nt: TGCAGTGCCCCTCCGCCGAGAGGGACAGGGGGCAAGACTAGCACAGATACGCAGTATTTT

j_gene: TRBJ2-5
abundance: .
v_gene: TRBV7-2
d_gene: TRBD2
CDR3aa: CASSFRGRAGGQGEQYF
CDR3nt: TGTGCCAGCAGCTTCCGAGGGAGGGCGGGGGGCCAAGGTGAGCAGTACTTC

j_gene: TRBJ2-5
abundance: .
v_gene: TRBV11-2
d_gene: .
CDR3aa: CASSLGSSALAERETQYF
CDR3nt: TGTGCCAGCAGCTTGGGTTCCTCGGCCCTCGCGGAGAGAGAGACCCAGTACTTC

j_gene: TRBJ1-5
abundance: few
v_gene: TRBV20-1
d_gene: .
CDR3aa: CSASGDQPQHF
CDR3nt: TGCAGTGCTAGTGGTGATCAGCCCCAGCATTTT

j_gene: TRBJ2-7
abundance: few
v_gene: TRBV24-1
d_gene: .
CDR3aa: CATSASTEQYF
CDR3nt: TGTGCCACCAGTGCGTCGACCGAGCAGTACTTC

j_gene: TRBJ1-2
abundance: .
v_gene: TRBV6-5
d_gene: .
CDR3aa: CASSYDPVNYGYTF
CDR3nt: TGTGCCAGCAGTTACGACCCAGTTAACTATGGCTACACCTTC

j_gene: TRBJ2-5
abundance: once
v_gene: TRBV7-3
d_gene: TRBD2
CDR3aa: CASSFPGGGGLLETQYF
CDR3nt: TGTGCCAGCAGCTTCCCCGGGGGTGGGGGACTATTGGAGACCCAGTACTTC

j_gene: TRBJ1-1
abundance: .
v_gene: TRBV7-2
d_gene: .
CDR3aa: CASSRGAAMNTEAFF
CDR3nt: TGTGCCAGCAGCCGCGGGGCAGCAATGAACACTGAAGCTTTCTTT

j_gene: TRBJ2-5
abundance: .
v_gene: TRBV7-8
d_gene: .
CDR3aa: CASSLQSQLRETQYF
CDR3nt: TGTGCCAGCAGCTTACAAAGCCAGCTGAGGGAGACCCAGTACTTC

j_gene: TRBJ2-1
abundance: .
v_gene: TRBV29-1
d_gene: .
CDR3aa: CSVDRAGSQETQFF
CDR3nt: TGCAGCGTTGACAGAGCGGGTAGTCAAGAGACCCAGTTCTTC

j_gene: TRBJ2-5
abundance: few
v_gene: TRBV20-1
d_gene: TRBD2
CDR3aa: CSARVAGSQETQYF
CDR3nt: TGCAGTGCTAGGGTAGCGGGGTCCCAAGAGACCCAGTACTTC

j_gene: TRBJ1-5
abundance: .
v_gene: TRBV20-1
d_gene: TRBD1
CDR3aa: CSAKTGAQPQHF
CDR3nt: TGCAGTGCTAAAACAGGGGCCCAGCCCCAGCATTTT

j_gene: TRBJ2-7
abundance: .
v_gene: TRBV15
d_gene: .
CDR3aa: CATSRGRTVEQYF
CDR3nt: TGTGCCACCAGCAGAGGACGTACAGTCGAGCAGTACTTC

j_gene: TRBJ2-7
abundance: .
v_gene: TRBV5-1
d_gene: TRBD2
CDR3aa: CASGGLAGSYEQYF
CDR3nt: TGCGCCAGCGGCGGACTAGCGGGGTCCTACGAGCAGTACTTC

j_gene: TRBJ2-5
abundance: .
v_gene: TRBV12-3/TRBV12-4
d_gene: .
CDR3aa: CASRAQGQETQYF
CDR3nt: TGTGCCAGCAGGGCCCAGGGGCAAGAGACCCAGTACTTC